The 18 T cell receptor beta chains in this list originate from one sample, sequenced in a study of shared clonotypes between healthy human individuals (dated by TCRdb to 2018 to 2021). The library was made by the immunoSEQ multiplex PCR assay. TCRdb mirrors the immuneACCESS table, restricted to in-frame sequences. Some clones are absent from its copies; in checked studies, under half trace to an unresolved V gene, and the reason for the others is unknown. This sample lists nearly 600,000 clones; roughly 95% were detected once. About 0.11% of the sample lies in the top ten. CD8 naive samples were CD45RO-negative cells positively selected for CCR7, giving a CD45RA+CCR7+ population that excluded TemRA cells. Sequenced input: naive CD8+ T cells sorted from blood. Reading the label with the study, this specimen's cell subset or site is: CD45RA+CCR7+. The receptors originated from a woman aged 30 to 39 in good health.

This clone has just one count. The chain carries TRBV7-8 and TRBJ2-2; D might be TRBD2 (6 bases). The germline V gene encodes CDR1 SGHVS and CDR2 FQNEAQ. The CDR3 has 15 amino acids. Trimming pared 3 bases from V and 5 bases from J, leaving 13 bases between. The DNA for the CDR3 is TGTGCCAGCAGCTTTCCGGGACTCGGAACCGGGGAGCTGTTTTTT. Amino acids: CASSFPGLGTGELFF.

This chain uses TRBV2 with TRBJ2-4; D is undetermined. V lost 7 bases to trimming and J lost 3 bases, with 13 bases between them. This CDR3 is built from 14 residues. Germline V lookup: CDR1 SNHLY, CDR2 FYNNEI. As DNA, the CDR3 is TGTGCCAGCAAGTATACCGGTCGCAAAAACATTCAGTACTTC. Translated, it gives CASKYTGRKNIQYF.

V usage is TRBV27 and J usage is TRBJ2-2; 7 bases line up with TRBD1. The CDR3 loop spans 13 amino acids. The germline V gene has CDR1 MNHEY and CDR2 SMNVEV (reference sequence). V lost 6 bases to trimming and J lost 5 bases; unmatched junction nucleotides: 3. CDR3 region: CASRPGQTGELFF. In nucleotides, the CDR3 is TGTGCCAGCAGGCCGGGACAGACCGGGGAGCTGTTTTTT.

V usage is TRBV6-4 and J usage is TRBJ1-5, with TRBD1 matching 8 bases. After removal of 0 bases from V and 6 bases from J, the junction contained 4 bases not matched to a gene. CDR1 MRHNA and CDR2 SNTAGT come from the germline V gene. The CDR3 contains 15 residues. The CDR3 loop is CASSDSRQGSQPQHF. The CDR3 nucleotides are TGTGCCAGCAGTGACTCGAGACAGGGGAGTCAGCCCCAGCATTTT.

The chain uses TRBV7-9 and TRBJ2-5, with TRBD2 as a possible D gene (6 bases). Trimming stripped 4 bases from V and 1 base from J, with 13 bases between. The CDR3 contains 15 residues. Germline-derived CDR1 and CDR2 are SEHNR and FQNEAQ (reference sequence). In DNA, the CDR3 is TGTGCCAGCAGCTCGAGAGCGGGCTTCCAAGAGACCCAGTACTTC. This translates into CASSSRAGFQETQYF.

This chain links TRBV27 with TRBJ2-7; 7 positions match TRBD2. The trim removed 8 bases at V and 2 bases at J, leaving 12 bases unmatched. The CDR3 extends over 15 amino acids. The germline V gene has CDR1 MNHEY and CDR2 SMNVEV (reference sequence). CDR3: CASRHGASGAYEQYF. CDR3 nucleotide sequence: TGTGCCAGCCGACACGGGGCTAGCGGTGCCTACGAGCAGTACTTC.

J is TRBJ2-6 and V is TRBV19, with unresolved D. Deletions cut 5 bases from V and 4 bases from J, with 6 bases between. The germline gives CDR1 LNHDA, CDR2 SQIVND (reference sequence). This CDR3 comprises 13 residues. The CDR3 sequence is CASSEGGANVLTF. The CDR3, as DNA: TGTGCCAGTAGTGAAGGAGGGGCCAACGTCCTGACTTTC.

The V gene is TRBV5-5, the J gene TRBJ2-7; D gene ambiguous. The CDR3 is 14 residues long. Germline V gene lookup returns CDR1 SGHKS and CDR2 YYEKEE (reference sequence). The V and J ends lost 5 bases and 3 bases respectively, with 15 bases between them. CDR3 nucleotides: TGTGCCAGCAGTATTGGACGGATCGACTACGAGCAGTACTTC. Translation gives CASSIGRIDYEQYF.

This clone was counted once. CDR3 nucleotides: TGCGCCAGCAGGGACACCAACACCGGGGAGCTGTTTTTT. This gives the protein CASRDTNTGELFF. The chain combines TRBV5-1 with TRBJ2-2; D perhaps matches TRBD1 (5 bases). Deletions cut 5 bases from V and 2 bases from J, with 7 bases between. Germline CDR1 is SGHRS and CDR2 is YFSETQ. The CDR3 extends over 13 amino acids.

This chain uses TRBV19 with TRBJ2-1; D might be TRBD2 (7 bases). With 5 bases removed from V and 0 bases from J, the gap between germline ends came to 20 bases. The CDR3 consists of 18 residues. Germline CDR1 reads LNHDA; CDR2 reads SQIVND (reference sequence). The CDR3 DNA reads as TGTGCCAGTAGTTCCGGCAGGGAGGGGGATTACTCCTACAATGAGCAGTTCTTC. The encoded protein is CASSSGREGDYSYNEQFF.

The chain employs TRBV7-2 and TRBJ2-1; 7 bases align to TRBD2. The CDR3 length is 15 residues. Germline V CDR1 and CDR2: SGHTA, FQGNSA. V lost 1 base, J lost 6 bases, and 6 bases stayed unmatched. The CDR3, as DNA: TGTGCCAGCAGCTTAGTGGGAGGGGTCTCCAATGAGCAGTTCTTC. Translated, it gives CASSLVGGVSNEQFF.

To note about this clone: Other DNA sequences from this sample encode an identical CDR3 as well. This sequence joins TRBV5-4 and TRBJ2-7, with a possible D match to TRBD2 (5 bases). V was pared by 4 bases and J by 2 bases, with 10 bases between. Germline lookup yields CDR1 SGHNT and CDR2 YYREEE (reference sequence). The CDR3 runs to 13 residues. CDR3 in DNA: TGTGCCAGCAGCCCGGACGGGGCCTACGAGCAGTACTTC. Translated, it gives CASSPDGAYEQYF.

Comment on this clone: Within the sample, other DNA sequences also encode this same CDR3. The rearrangement joins TRBV28 to TRBJ2-7, with D uncertain. Germline-derived CDR1 and CDR2 are MDHEN and SYDVKM. The CDR3 extends over 11 amino acids. V was pared by 1 base and J by 5 bases, with 3 bases between. The CDR3, as DNA: TGTGCCAGCAGTTTATTACACGAGCAGTACTTC. This sequence encodes CASSLLHEQYF.

Points on this clone: The same CDR3 can be traced to other DNA sequences in this sample. The chain joins TRBV5-4 to TRBJ2-1; 12 bases line up with TRBD2. CDR1 is SGHNT and CDR2 is YYREEE in the germline V gene (reference sequence). The CDR3 sequence is 16 residues long. The V segment lost 0 bases and the J segment 4 bases; nucleotides outside the gene matches: 2. The CDR3 bases are TGTGCCAGCAGCTTGGGGACTAGCGGGATATACAATGAGCAGTTCTTC. Translating it yields CASSLGTSGIYNEQFF.

The rearrangement uses TRBV27 and TRBJ2-3; D not resolved. The germline V gene has CDR1 MNHEY and CDR2 SMNVEV (reference sequence). The CDR3 length is 13 residues. Trimming took 0 bases from V and 5 from J, leaving 6 bases between them. Written as DNA, the CDR3 is TGTGCCAGCAGTTTATCAGACATAGATACGCAGTATTTT. Amino acid sequence: CASSLSDIDTQYF.

The chain combines TRBV7-2 with TRBJ2-7; a weak D match, TRBD1 (5 bases). Germline CDR1 is SGHTA and CDR2 is FQGNSA. The V and J ends lost 5 bases and 0 bases respectively, with 11 bases between them. The CDR3 spans 14 residues. CDR3 nucleotide sequence: TGTGCCAGCAGCCTTACAGGTAGCTCCTACGAGCAGTACTTC. This sequence encodes CASSLTGSSYEQYF.

The V and J genes are TRBV7-9 and TRBJ2-1; TRBD2 matches at 7 bases. The V segment lost 2 bases and the J segment 10 bases; nucleotides outside the gene matches: 11. Germline assignment: CDR1 SEHNR and CDR2 FQNEAQ (reference sequence). This CDR3 spans 15 amino acids. CDR3 sequence reads: CASSLPRGGSREQFF. The DNA for the CDR3 is TGTGCCAGCAGCTTACCCCGCGGCGGGAGTCGAGAGCAGTTCTTC.

J is TRBJ2-1 and V is TRBV7-6; possibly TRBD2 for D (6 bases). Germline assignment: CDR1 SGHVS and CDR2 FNYEAQ. The CDR3 is made up of 16 amino acids. With 1 base removed from V and 1 base from J, the gap between germline ends came to 11 bases. The CDR3 DNA reads TGTGCCAGCAGCTTAGGGGCCGGGGGTTCCTACAATGAGCAGTTCTTC. It specifies CASSLGAGGSYNEQFF.